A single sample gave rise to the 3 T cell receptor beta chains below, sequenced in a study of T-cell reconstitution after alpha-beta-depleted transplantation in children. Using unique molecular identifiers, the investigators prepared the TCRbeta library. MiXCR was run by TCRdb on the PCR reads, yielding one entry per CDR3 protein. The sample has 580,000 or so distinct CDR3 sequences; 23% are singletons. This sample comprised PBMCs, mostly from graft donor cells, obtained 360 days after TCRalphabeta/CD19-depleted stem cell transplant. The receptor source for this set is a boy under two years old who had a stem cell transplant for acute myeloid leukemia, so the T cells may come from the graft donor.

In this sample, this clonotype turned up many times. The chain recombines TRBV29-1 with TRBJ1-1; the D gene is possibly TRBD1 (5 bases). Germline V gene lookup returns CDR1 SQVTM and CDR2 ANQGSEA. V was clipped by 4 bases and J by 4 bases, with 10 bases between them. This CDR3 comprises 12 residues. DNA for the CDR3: TGCAGCGTTGCCGGGGGTAGCACTGAAGCTTTCTTT. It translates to CSVAGGSTEAFF.

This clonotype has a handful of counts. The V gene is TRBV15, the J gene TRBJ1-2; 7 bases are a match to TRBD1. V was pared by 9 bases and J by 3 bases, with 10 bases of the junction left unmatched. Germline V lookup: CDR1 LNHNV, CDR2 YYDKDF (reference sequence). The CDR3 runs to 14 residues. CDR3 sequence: CATRVTGHDYGYTF. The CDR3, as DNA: TGTGCCACGAGAGTGACAGGGCACGACTATGGCTACACCTTC.

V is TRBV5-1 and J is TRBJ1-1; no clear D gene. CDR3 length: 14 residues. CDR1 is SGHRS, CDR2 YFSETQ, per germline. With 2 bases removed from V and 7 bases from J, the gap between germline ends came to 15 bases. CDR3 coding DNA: TGCGCCAGCAGCTTCGAGAAGGGTGTAGGTGAAGCTTTCTTT. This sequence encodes CASSFEKGVGEAFF.